The present T cell receptor beta chain was sequenced within a study of blood T cell repertoires in COVID-19. Study overall: Collection of acute and convalescent COVID-19 samples took place in the United States, Italy and Spain.

Assay used: immunoSEQ multiplex PCR; TCRdb lists only in-frame clones, some missing. The sample lists some 150,000 clones, less than 90% occurring once. The CDR3 covers 15 residues. The V end lost 5 bases, the J end lost 3 bases, and 14 bases lay between the germline ends. Germline V gene data show CDR1 as LNHDA and CDR2 as SQIVND (reference sequence). Sequencing was done on a sample of peripheral blood. The chain recombines TRBV19 with TRBJ2-1, with D perhaps TRBD1 (6 bases). This clonotype was sampled from a woman in her 70s with acute or convalescent COVID-19. This CDR3 reads CASSRDRSYYNEQFF. As DNA, the CDR3 is TGTGCCAGTAGTCGAGACAGGTCCTACTACAATGAGCAGTTCTTC.